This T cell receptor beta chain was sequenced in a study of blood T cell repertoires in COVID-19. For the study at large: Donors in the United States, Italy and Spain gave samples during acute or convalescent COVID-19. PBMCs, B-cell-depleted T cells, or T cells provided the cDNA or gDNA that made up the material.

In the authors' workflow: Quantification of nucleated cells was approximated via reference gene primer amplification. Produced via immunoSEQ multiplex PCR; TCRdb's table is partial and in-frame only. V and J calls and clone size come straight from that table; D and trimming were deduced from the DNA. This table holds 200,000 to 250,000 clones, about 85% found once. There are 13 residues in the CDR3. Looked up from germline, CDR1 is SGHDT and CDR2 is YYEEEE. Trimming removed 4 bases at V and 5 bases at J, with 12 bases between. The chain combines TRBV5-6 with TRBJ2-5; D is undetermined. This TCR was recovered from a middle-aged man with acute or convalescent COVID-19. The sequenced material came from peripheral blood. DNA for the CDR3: TGTGCCAGCAGCCCCCTAGAGCGCGAGACCCAGTACTTC. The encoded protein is CASSPLERETQYF.